This record covers a single T cell receptor beta chain. The antigen remains unidentified. The CDR3 is 14 residues long. V dropped 2 bases and J dropped 1; count of bases not matched to a gene: 0. From germline, CDR1 is GTSNPN and CDR2 SVGIG (reference sequence). This sample was taken from a study of cytomegalovirus exposure and HLA in healthy donors. The study, taken as a whole, reports: Rare TCR sequences predominated, though certain public TCRs were found in many donors.

This PCR relied on a set of 60 Vbeta primers and 13 Jbeta primers. The method was immunoSEQ multiplex PCR; TCRdb's version includes in-frame clones alone and lacks a portion of them. The sample has some 75,000 clones, and its top ten clones hold about 0.83%. The chain couples TRBV30 to TRBJ2-3; 10 nucleotides match TRBD2. The sequencing input was PBMCs. The source of this sequence is a boy aged 5-17 years in good health and CMV-seronegative. CDR3 loop: CAWSTSGGTDTQYF. Here the CDR3 DNA reads TGTGCCTGGAGTACTAGCGGGGGCACAGATACGCAGTATTTT.